This T cell receptor (beta chain) stems from a study of shared clonotypes between healthy human individuals. Study-wide results and caveats: Blood alone was sampled, and tissue repertoires likely differ.

The CDR3 sequence is 15 residues long. Germline loops: CDR1 SEHNR, CDR2 FQNEAQ (reference sequence). The ends were cut back, 5 bases at V and 3 bases at J, with 17 bases in the middle. At deep level, the assay was performed. Sequencing was performed with immunoSEQ multiplex PCR; in TCRdb, only in-frame clones are kept and a portion is missing. The sample contains under 2,000,000 clones, less than 95% of which appear only once. Of note for this clone: What it recognizes is unknown.

Positively selected for CCR7, the CD45RO-negative cells used as naive CD8 cells excluded terminally differentiated effector memory CD45RA+ cells. The sample comprised naive CD8+ T cells sorted from blood. The clonotype comes from a man between 18 and 29 years old in good health. The chain recombines TRBV7-9 with TRBJ2-7; weak D call: TRBD1 (5 bases). CDR3 residues: CASSPPHDSYYEQYF. Written as DNA, the CDR3 is TGTGCCAGCAGCCCACCCCACGACAGCTACTACGAGCAGTACTTC. Full variable domain (missing parts from reference TRBV7-9 and TRBJ2-7): DTGVSQNPRHKITKRGQNVTFRCDPISEHNRLYWYRQTLGQGPEFLTYFQNEAQLEKSRLLSDRFSAERPKGSFSTLEIQRTEQGDSAMYLCASSPPHDSYYEQYFGPGTRLTVT.